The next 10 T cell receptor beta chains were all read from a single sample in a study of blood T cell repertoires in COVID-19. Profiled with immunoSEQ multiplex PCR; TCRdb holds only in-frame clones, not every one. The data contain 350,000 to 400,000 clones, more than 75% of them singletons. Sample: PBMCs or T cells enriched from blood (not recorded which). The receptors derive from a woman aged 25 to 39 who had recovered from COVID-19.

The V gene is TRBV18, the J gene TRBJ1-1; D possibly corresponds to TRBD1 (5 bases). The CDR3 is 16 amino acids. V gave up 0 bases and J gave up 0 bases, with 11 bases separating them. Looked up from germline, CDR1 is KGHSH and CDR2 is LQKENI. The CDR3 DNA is TGTGCCAGCTCACCACCGCTGGGGGGAATGAACACTGAAGCTTTCTTT. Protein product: CASSPPLGGMNTEAFF. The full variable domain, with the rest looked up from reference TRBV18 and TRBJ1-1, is NAGVMQNPRHLVRRRGQEARLRCSPMKGHSHVYWYRQLPEEGLKFMVYLQKENIIDESGMPKERFSAEFPKEGPSILRIQQVVRGDSAAYFCASSPPLGGMNTEAFFGQGTRLTVV.

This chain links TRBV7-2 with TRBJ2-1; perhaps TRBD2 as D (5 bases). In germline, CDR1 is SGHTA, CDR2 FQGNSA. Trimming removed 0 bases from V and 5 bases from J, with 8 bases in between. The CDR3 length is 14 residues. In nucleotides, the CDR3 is TGTGCCAGCAGCTTAGCGTGGGAGAACAATGAGCAGTTCTTC. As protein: CASSLAWENNEQFF.

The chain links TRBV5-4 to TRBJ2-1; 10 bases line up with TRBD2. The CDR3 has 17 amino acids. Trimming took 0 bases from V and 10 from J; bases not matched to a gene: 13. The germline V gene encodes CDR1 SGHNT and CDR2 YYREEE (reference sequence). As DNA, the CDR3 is TGTGCCAGCAGCTTGGGCGGAGCGGGAGGGCCTCTCTCCGAGCAGTTCTTC. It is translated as CASSLGGAGGPLSEQFF.

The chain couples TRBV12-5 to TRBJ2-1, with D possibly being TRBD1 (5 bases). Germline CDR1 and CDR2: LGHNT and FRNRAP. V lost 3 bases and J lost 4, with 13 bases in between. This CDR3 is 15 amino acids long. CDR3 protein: CASGLGVGIYNEQFF. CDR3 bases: TGTGCTAGTGGTTTAGGGGTAGGAATTTACAATGAGCAGTTCTTC.

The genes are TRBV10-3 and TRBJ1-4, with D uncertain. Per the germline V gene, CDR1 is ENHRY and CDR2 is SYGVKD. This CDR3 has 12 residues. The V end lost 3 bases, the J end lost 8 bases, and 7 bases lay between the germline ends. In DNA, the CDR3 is TGTGCCATCAGTGAATCAGAAGAAAAACTGTTTTTT. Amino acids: CAISESEEKLFF.

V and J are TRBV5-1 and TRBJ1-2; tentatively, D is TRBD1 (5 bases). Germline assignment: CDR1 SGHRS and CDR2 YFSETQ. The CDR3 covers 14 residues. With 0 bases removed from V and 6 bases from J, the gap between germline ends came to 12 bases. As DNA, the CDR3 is TGCGCCAGCAGCTTGGACACGGGGGTGGATGGCTACACCTTC. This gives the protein CASSLDTGVDGYTF.

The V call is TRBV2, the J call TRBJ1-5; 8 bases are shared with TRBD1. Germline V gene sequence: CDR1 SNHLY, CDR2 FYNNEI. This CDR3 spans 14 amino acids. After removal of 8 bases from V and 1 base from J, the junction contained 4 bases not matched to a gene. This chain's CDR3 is CASVQGESNQPQHF. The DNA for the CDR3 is TGTGCCAGCGTACAGGGGGAAAGCAATCAGCCCCAGCATTTT.

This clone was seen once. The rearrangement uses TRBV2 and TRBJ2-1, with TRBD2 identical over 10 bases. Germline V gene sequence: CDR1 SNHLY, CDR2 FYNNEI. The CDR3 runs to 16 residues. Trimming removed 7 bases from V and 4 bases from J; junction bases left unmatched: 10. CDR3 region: CASKVASGGRYNEQFF. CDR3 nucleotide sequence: TGTGCCAGCAAGGTCGCTAGCGGGGGTCGGTACAATGAGCAGTTCTTC. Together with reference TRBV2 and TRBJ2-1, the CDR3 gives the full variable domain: EPEVTQTPSHQVTQMGQEVILRCVPISNHLYFYWYRQILGQKVEFLVSFYNNEISEKSEIFDDQFSVERPDGSNFTLKIRSTKLEDSAMYFCASKVASGGRYNEQFFGPGTRLTVL.

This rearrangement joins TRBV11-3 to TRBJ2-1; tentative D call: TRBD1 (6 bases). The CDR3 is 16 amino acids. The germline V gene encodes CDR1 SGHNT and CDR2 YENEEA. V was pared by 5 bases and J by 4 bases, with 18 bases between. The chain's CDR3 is CASSARGFGLYNEQFF. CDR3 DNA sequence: TGTGCCAGCAGCGCCAGGGGTTTCGGACTGTACAATGAGCAGTTCTTC.

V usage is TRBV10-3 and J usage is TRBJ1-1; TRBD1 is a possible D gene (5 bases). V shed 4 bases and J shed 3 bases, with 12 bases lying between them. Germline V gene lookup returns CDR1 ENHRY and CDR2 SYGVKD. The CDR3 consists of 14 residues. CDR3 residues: CAISGGGGDTEAFF. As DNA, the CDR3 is TGTGCCATCAGTGGTGGCGGGGGGGACACTGAAGCTTTCTTT.